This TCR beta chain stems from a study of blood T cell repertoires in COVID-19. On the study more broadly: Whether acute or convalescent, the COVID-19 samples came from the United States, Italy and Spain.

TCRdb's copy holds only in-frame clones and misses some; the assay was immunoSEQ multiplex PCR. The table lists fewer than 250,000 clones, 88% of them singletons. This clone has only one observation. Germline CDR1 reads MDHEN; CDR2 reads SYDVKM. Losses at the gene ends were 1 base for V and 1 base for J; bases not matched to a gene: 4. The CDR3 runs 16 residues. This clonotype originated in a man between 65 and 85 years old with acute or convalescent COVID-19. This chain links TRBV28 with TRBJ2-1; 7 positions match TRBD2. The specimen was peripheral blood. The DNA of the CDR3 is TGTGCCAGCAGTTTATATGGCGGGAGTTCCTACAATGAGCAGTTCTTC. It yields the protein CASSLYGGSSYNEQFF.